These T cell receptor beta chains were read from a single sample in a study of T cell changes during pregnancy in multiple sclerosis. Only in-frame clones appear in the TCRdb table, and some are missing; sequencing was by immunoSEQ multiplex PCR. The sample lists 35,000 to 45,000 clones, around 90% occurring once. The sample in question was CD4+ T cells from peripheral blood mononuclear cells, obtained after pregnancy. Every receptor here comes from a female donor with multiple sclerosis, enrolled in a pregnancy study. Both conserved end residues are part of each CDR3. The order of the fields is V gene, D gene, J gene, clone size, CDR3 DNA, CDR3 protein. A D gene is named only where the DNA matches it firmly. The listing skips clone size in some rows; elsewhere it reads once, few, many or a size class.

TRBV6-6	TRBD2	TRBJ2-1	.	TGTGCCAGCAGTTATCCTAACGGGGGGGCCTACAATGAGCAGTTCTTC	CASSYPNGGAYNEQFF
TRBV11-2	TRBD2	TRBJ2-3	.	TGTGCCAGCAGCTTAACCCCCCCAGTAGCGGGGGCGGGGGATACGCAGTATTTT	CASSLTPPVAGAGDTQYF
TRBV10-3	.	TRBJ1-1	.	TGTGCCATCAGCCGAGGAGGGCCTCGCGAAGCTTTCTTT	CAISRGGPREAFF
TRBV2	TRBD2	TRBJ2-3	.	TGTGCCAGCGGGGGGACTAGCGGGCGTGCAGATACGCAGTATTTT	CASGGTSGRADTQYF
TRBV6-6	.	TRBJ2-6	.	TGTGCCAGCAGGTCCGGGAGCTCTGGGGCCAACGTCCTGACTTTC	CASRSGSSGANVLTF
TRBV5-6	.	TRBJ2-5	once	TGTGCCAGCAGCTTAGTGACTACCAATACCCAGTACTTC	CASSLVTTNTQYF
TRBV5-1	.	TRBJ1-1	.	TGCGCCAGCAGTATCGGACAGAACACTGAAGCTTTCTTT	CASSIGQNTEAFF
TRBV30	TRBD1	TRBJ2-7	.	TGTGCCTCCATTTCACCGGGACAGGGTAAGAGGTACTTC	CASISPGQGKRYF
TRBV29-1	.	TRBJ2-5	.	TGCAGCGTTTCACAGGGTTACGAGACCCAGTACTTC	CSVSQGYETQYF
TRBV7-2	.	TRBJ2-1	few	TGTGCCACCACCGAATCAGGTGAGCAGTTCTTC	CATTESGEQFF
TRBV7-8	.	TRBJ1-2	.	TGTGCCAGCGCCCGACTCCGAGCTAACTATGGCTACACCTTC	CASARLRANYGYTF
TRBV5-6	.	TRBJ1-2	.	TGTGCCAGCAGCTCTCCTGGGCACTATGGCTACACCTTC	CASSSPGHYGYTF
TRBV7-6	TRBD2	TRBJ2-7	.	TGTGCCAGCAGCCCCGGACTAGCGGGGGCACCTTACGAGAGGTACTTC	CASSPGLAGAPYERYF
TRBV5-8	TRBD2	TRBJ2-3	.	TGTGCCAGCAGCTTACCTAGCCTGGGGGGGATAGATACGCAGTATTTT	CASSLPSLGGIDTQYF
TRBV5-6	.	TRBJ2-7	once	TGTGCCAGCAGCTTAGACAGGCTCTACGAGCAGTACTTC	CASSLDRLYEQYF